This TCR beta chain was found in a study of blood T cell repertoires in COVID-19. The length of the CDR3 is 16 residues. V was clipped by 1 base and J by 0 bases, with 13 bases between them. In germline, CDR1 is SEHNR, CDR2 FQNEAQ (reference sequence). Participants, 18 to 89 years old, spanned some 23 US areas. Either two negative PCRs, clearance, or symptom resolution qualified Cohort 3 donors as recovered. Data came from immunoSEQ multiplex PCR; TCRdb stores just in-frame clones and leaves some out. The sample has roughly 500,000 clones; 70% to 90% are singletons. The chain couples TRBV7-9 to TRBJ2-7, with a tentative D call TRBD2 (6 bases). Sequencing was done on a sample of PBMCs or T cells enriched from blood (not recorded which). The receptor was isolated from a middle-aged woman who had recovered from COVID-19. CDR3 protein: CASSLGGTLSSYEQYF. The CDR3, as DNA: TGTGCCAGCAGCTTAGGGGGGACTTTAAGCTCCTACGAGCAGTACTTC. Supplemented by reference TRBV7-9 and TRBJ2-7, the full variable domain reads DTGVSQNPRHKITKRGQNVTFRCDPISEHNRLYWYRQTLGQGPEFLTYFQNEAQLEKSRLLSDRFSAERPKGSFSTLEIQRTEQGDSAMYLCASSLGGTLSSYEQYFGPGTRLTVT.